This entry is about one T cell receptor (beta chain). What it binds is not known. With V trimmed by 2 bases and J by 6 bases, 8 bases remained unmatched. Germline values: CDR1 DFQATT, CDR2 SNEGSKA (reference sequence). The CDR3 is 14 amino acids. TCRdb recomputed calls from the reads with MiXCR, one row per CDR3 protein. Of more than 250,000 distinct CDR3 sequences in the sample, around 25% were seen once. This specimen comes from a study of T cell repertoires in cytomegalovirus infection. The overall study: Carrying CMV and the relevant HLA type showed in public TCR beta signatures. Regarding the study as a whole: CMV carriers having the relevant HLA were flagged by cumulative public TCR beta family frequency. HLA-C-restricted CMV clonotypes gave the most frequent clonotype in two of eight donors.

The material sequenced was cultured PBMCs, taken from culture after CMV antigen stimulation. The chain couples TRBV20-1 to TRBJ1-1; 8 positions agree with TRBD1. This TCR was recovered from a human donor in good health (CMV status not recorded). Some clones in this sample may be carry-over from other donors' samples. DNA for the CDR3: TGCAGTGCTAGATCAGGACAGGGTTGGGCTGAAGCTTTCTTT. Translation gives CSARSGQGWAEAFF.